This entry lists 27 T cell receptor beta chains sequenced from one sample in a study of OX40 agonist ivuxolimab in advanced cancers. TCRdb's copy holds only in-frame clones and misses some; the assay was immunoSEQ multiplex PCR. Of about 93,000 clones in the sample, 92% were seen once. The material was CD4+ or CD8+ T cells sorted from blood, obtained in a trial of the OX40 agonist ivuxolimab. The receptors come from an adult with an advanced solid tumor such as melanoma, head and neck, liver or kidney cancer.

The rearrangement joins TRBV6-5 to TRBJ2-7; a possible D gene is TRBD1 (5 bases). This CDR3 spans 14 amino acids. The germline V gene encodes CDR1 MNHEY and CDR2 SVGAGI. Deletions cut 5 bases from V and 4 bases from J, with 15 bases between. The CDR3 DNA sequence: TGTGCCAGCAGTGCAAGGGGTGGAAGGTACGAGCAGTACTTC. Protein: CASSARGGRYEQYF.

The rearrangement links TRBV7-2 to TRBJ2-5; 13 positions agree with TRBD2. There are 15 residues in the CDR3. Losses at the gene ends were 5 bases for V and 5 bases for J; bases not matched to a gene: 5. The germline gives CDR1 SGHTA, CDR2 FQGNSA. The CDR3 sequence: CASSQTSGGRETQYF. CDR3 coding DNA: TGTGCCAGCAGCCAGACTAGCGGGGGGAGGGAGACCCAGTACTTC.

The V and J genes are TRBV4-1 and TRBJ2-5; either TRBD1 or TRBD2 may fit D (7 bases each). The germline V gene encodes CDR1 MGHRA and CDR2 YSYEKL. Trimming shortened V by 1 base and J by 1 base, and 19 bases separated the two germline ends. The CDR3 is 18 residues long. The CDR3 DNA reads as TGCGCCAGCAGCCAAGGTCCTACAGGGGCTAGCGGCCAAGAGACCCAGTACTTC. It translates to CASSQGPTGASGQETQYF.

The J gene is TRBJ2-5, the V gene TRBV11-2; no reliable D call. Germline loops: CDR1 SGHAT, CDR2 FQNNGV. Trimming left V 5 bases short and J 6 bases short, with 13 bases between. The CDR3 loop spans 13 amino acids. The CDR3 reads CASSHGPMQTQYF. The DNA for the CDR3 is TGTGCCAGCAGCCACGGGCCTATGCAGACCCAGTACTTC.

This chain's CDR3 is CAISEAGPGQGPGELFF. The CDR3 DNA reads TGTGCCATCAGTGAGGCTGGTCCGGGACAGGGCCCCGGGGAGCTGTTTTTT. The rearrangement uses TRBV10-3 and TRBJ2-2; 9 bases line up with TRBD1. The germline V gene encodes CDR1 ENHRY and CDR2 SYGVKD. The length of the CDR3 is 17 residues. The ends lost 2 bases at V and 6 bases at J; junction bases unmatched: 10.

The gene calls are TRBV6-1 and TRBJ2-1; 9 nucleotides line up with TRBD1. After removal of 8 bases from V and 6 bases from J, the junction contained 5 bases not matched to a gene. The CDR3 loop spans 13 amino acids. Germline V lookup: CDR1 MNHNS, CDR2 SASEGT. The CDR3 coding sequence is TGTGCCAGCTCCGGGGACAGGGCCAATGAGCAGTTCTTC. It specifies CASSGDRANEQFF.

This sequence joins TRBV11-3 and TRBJ2-2; D not certain. Germline V gene lookup returns CDR1 SGHNT and CDR2 YENEEA. Trimming shortened V by 1 base and J by 6 bases, and 6 bases separated the two germline ends. This CDR3 spans 13 amino acids. The CDR3 sequence: CASSLGVSGELFF. The CDR3, as DNA: TGTGCCAGCAGCTTAGGGGTATCCGGGGAGCTGTTTTTT.

This rearrangement joins TRBV30 to TRBJ1-1; a possible D gene is TRBD1 (5 bases). The CDR3 runs 13 residues. Trimming removed 3 bases at V and 0 bases at J, with 8 bases between. Germline V lookup: CDR1 GTSNPN, CDR2 SVGIG (reference sequence). CDR3 coding DNA: TGTGCCTGGAGCCGACAGATGAACACTGAAGCTTTCTTT. It translates to CAWSRQMNTEAFF.

The J gene is TRBJ2-3, the V gene TRBV9; TRBD2 matches 8 bases. With 4 bases clipped from V and 2 bases from J, the junction kept 6 bases outside the gene matches. This CDR3 has 15 residues. The germline V gene has CDR1 SGDLS and CDR2 YYNGEE. CDR3 amino acids: CASSYSGVNTDTQYF. As DNA, the CDR3 is TGTGCCAGCAGCTATAGCGGGGTTAACACAGATACGCAGTATTTT.

The V gene is TRBV18, the J gene TRBJ1-3, with no clear D. With 3 bases removed from V and 0 bases from J, the gap between germline ends came to 15 bases. This CDR3 region has 17 residues. Germline V gene sequence: CDR1 KGHSH, CDR2 LQKENI. The CDR3 region has the DNA TGTGCCAGCTCACCCGTAACCCGGAGCCTCTCTGGAAACACCATATATTTT. Translating gives CASSPVTRSLSGNTIYF.

This clone came up once. V gene TRBV28 combines with J gene TRBJ2-7, with TRBD1 matching over 8 bases. This CDR3 contains 14 residues. The germline CDR1 and CDR2 sequences are MDHEN and SYDVKM. V gave up 5 bases and J gave up 3 bases; unmatched junction bases: 6. The CDR3 spells CASSGMDRVYEQYF. CDR3 bases: TGTGCCAGCAGTGGGATGGACAGGGTCTACGAGCAGTACTTC.

The chain links TRBV11-3 to TRBJ2-5; 10 bases line up with TRBD2. V lost 0 bases, J lost 5 bases, and 6 bases stayed unmatched. The CDR3 extends over 16 amino acids. The germline CDR1 and CDR2 sequences are SGHNT and YENEEA. The CDR3 protein is CASSLEIAGGGETQYF. The DNA of the CDR3 is TGTGCCAGCAGCTTAGAAATAGCGGGAGGCGGTGAGACCCAGTACTTC. The variable domain in full, with the rest retrieved from reference TRBV11-3 and TRBJ2-5, is EAGVVQSPRYKIIEKKQPVAFWCNPISGHNTLYWYLQNLGQGPELLIRYENEEAVDDSQLPKDRFSAERLKGVDSTLKIQPAELGDSAVYLCASSLEIAGGGETQYFGPGTRLLVL.

This clone was counted once. The V and J genes are TRBV5-6 and TRBJ2-3; D perhaps matches TRBD2 (6 bases). Germline V CDR1 and CDR2: SGHDT, YYEEEE. This CDR3 region has 16 residues. V lost 4 bases and J lost 1, with 16 bases in between. CDR3 amino acids: CASSQRAQSGTDTQYF. As DNA, the CDR3 is TGTGCCAGCAGCCAGCGGGCCCAGTCGGGCACAGATACGCAGTATTTT.

The chain joins TRBV6-5 to TRBJ1-3; D remains ambiguous. Germline V gene sequence: CDR1 MNHEY, CDR2 SVGAGI. The ends were cut back, 4 bases at V and 4 bases at J, with 8 bases in the middle. This CDR3 contains 13 residues. The CDR3 here is CASSLLKGNTIYF. In DNA, the CDR3 is TGTGCCAGCAGTTTACTGAAAGGAAACACCATATATTTT.

J is TRBJ1-6 and V is TRBV11-2; D call uncertain. This CDR3 is built from 15 residues. Trimming took off 8 bases at V and 7 bases at J, with 18 bases between the two ends. From germline, CDR1 is SGHAT and CDR2 FQNNGV. CDR3 sequence: CASRSPGVRNSPLHF. The DNA of the CDR3 is TGTGCCAGCCGCTCCCCGGGAGTGAGGAATTCACCCCTCCACTTT.

This clone is a singleton in its sample. The CDR3 DNA is TGTGCCTGGACAGGGAGAGAGGCACCCCTCCACTTT. Translating gives CAWTGREAPLHF. The genes are TRBV30 and TRBJ1-6; TRBD1 might be the D (5 bases). Germline CDR1 is GTSNPN and CDR2 is SVGIG (reference sequence). V lost 4 bases, J lost 11 bases, and 12 bases lay in between. The CDR3 totals 12 residues.

This clone was picked up a small number of times. The CDR3 DNA reads as TGCGCCAGCTACAGGGATAAGAACACCGGGGAGCTGTTTTTT. As protein: CASYRDKNTGELFF. This chain uses TRBV5-1 with TRBJ2-2; TRBD1 is a possible D gene (6 bases). The CDR3 is 14 amino acids. CDR1 is SGHRS, CDR2 YFSETQ, per germline. V was cut by 7 bases and J by 1 base, with 11 bases left in between.

The gene calls are TRBV5-8 and TRBJ1-1, with 10 bases that match TRBD1. Looked up from germline, CDR1 is SGHTS and CDR2 is YDEGEE. The CDR3 spans 15 residues. With 3 bases clipped from V and 2 bases from J, the junction kept 4 bases outside the gene matches. The CDR3: CASSWGDRGNTEAFF. The DNA of the CDR3 is TGTGCCAGCAGCTGGGGGGACAGGGGAAACACTGAAGCTTTCTTT.

The chain carries TRBV7-9 and TRBJ2-1, with 11 bases matching TRBD2. CDR1 is SEHNR, CDR2 FQNEAQ, per germline (reference sequence). This CDR3 is 17 amino acids long. V lost 1 base, J lost 5 bases, and 7 bases stayed unmatched. The CDR3 DNA sequence: TGTGCCAGCAGCTTAGAGGTGAGACTAGCGGGGAACAATGAGCAGTTCTTC. This codes for CASSLEVRLAGNNEQFF.

The gene calls are TRBV6-5 and TRBJ2-3; D call uncertain. The CDR3 covers 12 residues. Between the trimmed V and J ends, which lost 4 bases and 2 bases, there was a span of 4 bases. CDR1 MNHEY and CDR2 SVGAGI come from the germline V gene. The CDR3 coding sequence is TGTGCCAGCAGTTCAGCCACAGATACGCAGTATTTT. This translates into CASSSATDTQYF.

The chain joins TRBV30 to TRBJ2-1, with TRBD2 identical over 7 bases. This CDR3 is built from 14 residues. V trimming: 5 bases; J trimming: 4 bases; junction bases outside the gene matches: 8. Germline V lookup: CDR1 GTSNPN, CDR2 SVGIG (reference sequence). DNA for the CDR3: TGTGCCTGGGCCATGTTTAGCGGGTACAATGAGCAGTTCTTC. This gives the protein CAWAMFSGYNEQFF. The full variable domain, completed using reference TRBV30 and TRBJ2-1, is SQTIHQWPATLVQPVGSPLSLECTVEGTSNPNLYWYRQAAGRGLQLLFYSVGIGQISSEVPQNLSASRPQDRQFILSSKKLLLSDSGFYLCAWAMFSGYNEQFFGPGTRLTVL.

The V and J genes are TRBV19 and TRBJ1-1; TRBD1 might be the D (6 bases). Trimming removed 4 bases from V and 0 bases from J, with 12 bases in between. The CDR3 has 15 residues. CDR1 and CDR2 from the germline V gene are LNHDA and SQIVND (reference sequence). The CDR3 DNA reads TGTGCCAGTAGTAGCGGGGGACAAGTGAACACTGAAGCTTTCTTT. Translation gives CASSSGGQVNTEAFF.

The chain employs TRBV5-4 and TRBJ2-5; TRBD2 might be the D (6 bases). Germline V gives CDR1 SGHNT, CDR2 YYREEE (reference sequence). V lost 4 bases to trimming and J lost 2 bases, with 9 bases between them. The CDR3 is made up of 13 amino acids. CDR3 sequence reads: CASSNGGQETQYF. For the CDR3, the DNA is TGTGCCAGCAGCAACGGGGGTCAAGAGACCCAGTACTTC.

The rearrangement joins TRBV6-5 to TRBJ2-7, with 10 bases identical to TRBD1. Trimming at V came to 6 bases and at J to 5 bases, leaving 4 bases not matched to a gene. The germline V gene has CDR1 MNHEY and CDR2 SVGAGI. CDR3 length: 13 residues. DNA of the CDR3: TGTGCCAGCAGCCGGGACAGGGGCCACGAGCAGTACTTC. It codes for CASSRDRGHEQYF.

The V call is TRBV28, the J call TRBJ2-3; TRBD2 is a possible D gene (6 bases). The ends were cut back, 6 bases at V and 4 bases at J, with 14 bases in the middle. This CDR3 has 14 amino acids. Germline CDR1 reads MDHEN; CDR2 reads SYDVKM. As DNA, the CDR3 is TGTGCCAGCAGACCCCCGGGACTCCCAGATACGCAGTATTTT. Residues: CASRPPGLPDTQYF.

The chain recombines TRBV18 with TRBJ2-3, with D tentatively TRBD2 (6 bases). Deletions cut 5 bases from V and 0 bases from J, with 12 bases between. Germline V gene lookup returns CDR1 KGHSH and CDR2 LQKENI. This CDR3 is 15 amino acids long. CDR3 nucleotides: TGTGCCAGCTCATCGGGACTTGATAGCACAGATACGCAGTATTTT. This encodes CASSSGLDSTDTQYF.

The chain recombines TRBV2 with TRBJ1-2; D ambiguous. Germline V CDR1 and CDR2: SNHLY, FYNNEI. The CDR3 totals 11 residues. Trimming shortened V by 5 bases and J by 5 bases, and 6 bases separated the two germline ends. The CDR3 loop is CASSPQYGYTF. The CDR3 nucleotides are TGTGCCAGCAGTCCGCAGTATGGCTACACCTTC.